The 5 T cell receptor beta chains below were found in one sample sequenced in a study of blood T cells in healthy people across ages. Next came a second PCR, run for roughly 7 to 12 cycles, which used a sample-barcoded 5' primer along with a J-beta primer mix. MiXCR was run by TCRdb on the 5' RACE reads, yielding one entry per CDR3 protein. The sample lists under 850,000 distinct CDR3 sequences; roughly 40% were seen once. Specimen: blood. The source is a man younger than 35 in good health.

The chain recombines TRBV27 with TRBJ2-3; D might be TRBD1 or TRBD2, each matching 5 bases. The ends were cut back, 5 bases at V and 4 bases at J, with 13 bases in the middle. The germline CDR1 and CDR2 sequences are MNHEY and SMNVEV (reference sequence). The CDR3 runs 14 residues. CDR3 sequence: CASSPRPGPDTQYF. In nucleotides, the CDR3 is TGTGCCAGCAGTCCGCGGCCGGGGCCAGATACGCAGTATTTT.

This sequence joins TRBV20-1 and TRBJ2-1, with a possible D match to TRBD2 (7 bases). CDR3 length equals 16 residues. The ends were cut back, 3 bases at V and 9 bases at J, with 24 bases in the middle. Germline CDR1 and CDR2: DFQATT and SNEGSKA (reference sequence). CDR3 bases: TGCAGTGCTAGTCTGGGAGGGTGGCAGGGGAATACTGAGCAGTTCTTC. This gives the protein CSASLGGWQGNTEQFF.

In its sample, this clonotype was seen a few times. The CDR3 is CASSDAIGNEQFF. CDR3 nucleotides: TGTGCCAGCAGCGACGCGATCGGCAATGAGCAGTTCTTC. This rearrangement joins TRBV7-2 to TRBJ2-1; D is unresolved. Looked up from germline, CDR1 is SGHTA and CDR2 is FQGNSA. V lost 5 bases and J 6 bases, leaving 11 bases between the germline ends. The CDR3 is made up of 13 amino acids.

The chain combines TRBV20-1 with TRBJ1-5; tentatively, D is TRBD1 (5 bases). CDR1 and CDR2 from the germline V gene are DFQATT and SNEGSKA (reference sequence). The V end was cut by 0 bases, the J end by 5 bases, with 11 bases between. The CDR3 sequence is 14 residues long. In DNA form, the CDR3 reads TGCAGTGCTAGAGAGTGGGTAGGGGATCAGCCCCAGCATTTT. This codes for CSAREWVGDQPQHF.

This chain connects TRBV5-1 to TRBJ1-6; no firm D call. The CDR3 runs 13 residues. Germline lookup yields CDR1 SGHRS and CDR2 YFSETQ. The germline V and J ends were trimmed by 7 bases and 5 bases, with 10 bases remaining between them. CDR3 region: CASGVNNNSPLHF. The CDR3 bases are TGCGCCAGCGGGGTCAACAATAATTCACCCCTCCACTTT.